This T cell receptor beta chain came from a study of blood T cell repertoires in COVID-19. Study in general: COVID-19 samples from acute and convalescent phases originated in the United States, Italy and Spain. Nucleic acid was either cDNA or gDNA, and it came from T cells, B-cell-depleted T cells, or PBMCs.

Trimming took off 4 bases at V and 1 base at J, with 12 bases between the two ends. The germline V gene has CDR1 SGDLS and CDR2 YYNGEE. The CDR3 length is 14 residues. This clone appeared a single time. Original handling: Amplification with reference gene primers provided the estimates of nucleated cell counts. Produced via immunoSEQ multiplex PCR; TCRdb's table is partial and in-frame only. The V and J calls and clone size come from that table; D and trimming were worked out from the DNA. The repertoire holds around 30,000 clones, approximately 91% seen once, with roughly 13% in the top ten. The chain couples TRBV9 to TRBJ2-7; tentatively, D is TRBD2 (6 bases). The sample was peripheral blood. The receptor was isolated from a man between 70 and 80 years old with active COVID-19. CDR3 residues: CASSTQTSSYEQYF. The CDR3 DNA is TGTGCCAGCAGCACCCAGACTAGTTCCTACGAGCAGTACTTC.